The present TCR beta chain was sequenced within a study of blood T cell repertoires in COVID-19. The length of the CDR3 is 13 residues. Germline V gene data show CDR1 as SEHNR and CDR2 as FQNEAQ (reference sequence). V lost 0 bases to trimming and J lost 10 bases, with 10 bases between them. The authors' processing: Amplification with reference gene primers provided the estimates of nucleated cell counts. Generated by immunoSEQ multiplex PCR, the TCRdb table keeps only in-frame clones and is missing some. V and J calls and clone size come straight from that table; D and trimming were deduced from the DNA. The table includes about 160,000 clones, about 88% detected once. This study enrolled people aged about 18 to 100 from roughly 24 US geographic areas.

The clonotype was recovered from a woman aged 45 to 65 who had recovered from COVID-19. The sample was PBMCs or T cells enriched from blood (not recorded which). The chain has TRBV7-9 and TRBJ2-1, with D maybe TRBD2 (6 bases). This CDR3 reads CASSLAFGLEQFF. The CDR3, as DNA: TGTGCCAGCAGCTTAGCGTTTGGACTAGAGCAGTTCTTC.